This is a list of T cell receptor beta chains from one sample in a study of T cell repertoires in cytomegalovirus infection. TCRdb used MiXCR to reprocess the reads, holding one entry per CDR3 protein. The sample holds some 100,000 distinct CDR3 sequences; less than 25% are singletons and the top ten take 39%. The sequencing sample was made of CD8+ T cells from PBMCs. These receptors were obtained from a human donor in good health (CMV status not recorded). Some clones in this sample may be carry-over from other donors' samples. Both conserved end residues are part of each CDR3. The D gene is left open where the match is weak. Some rows have no size entry. The others give once, few or many, or a class for an expanded clone.

v_call: TRBV7-2; clone_size: few; d_call: .; j_call: TRBJ2-7; cdr3_aa: CASSSPWGYEQYF; cdr3_nt: TGTGCCAGCAGCTCGCCCTGGGGGTACGAGCAGTACTTC
v_call: TRBV4-1; clone_size: few; d_call: TRBD2; j_call: TRBJ2-1; cdr3_aa: CASSESSGASYNEQFF; cdr3_nt: TGCGCCAGCAGCGAATCTAGCGGGGCTTCCTACAATGAGCAGTTCTTC
v_call: TRBV4-3; clone_size: .; d_call: TRBD2; j_call: TRBJ2-2; cdr3_aa: CASSQEMIGTSGPGELVF; cdr3_nt: TGCGCCAGCAGCCAAGAGATGATCGGGACTAGCGGCCCCGGGGAGCTGGTTTTT
v_call: TRBV7-1; clone_size: once; d_call: TRBD2; j_call: TRBJ2-3; cdr3_aa: CASTPGTTSTDTQYF; cdr3_nt: TGTGCCAGCACCCCCGGGACTACTAGCACAGATACGCAGTATTTT
v_call: TRBV6-2/TRBV6-3; clone_size: many; d_call: TRBD2; j_call: TRBJ2-3; cdr3_aa: CASTWTSGRLGADTQYF; cdr3_nt: TGTGCCAGCACCTGGACTAGCGGGAGGCTCGGCGCAGATACGCAGTATTTT
v_call: TRBV19; clone_size: many; d_call: .; j_call: TRBJ2-3; cdr3_aa: CASSTFGADTQYF; cdr3_nt: TGTGCCAGTAGTACCTTCGGAGCAGATACGCAGTATTTT
v_call: TRBV7-2; clone_size: few; d_call: .; j_call: TRBJ1-2; cdr3_aa: CASSPGGGSTNYGYTF; cdr3_nt: TGTGCCAGCAGCCCCGGGGGGGGATCCACTAACTATGGCTACACCTTC
v_call: TRBV6-4; clone_size: .; d_call: .; j_call: TRBJ1-5; cdr3_aa: CASSSRERGHQPQHF; cdr3_nt: TGTGCCAGCAGCTCACGAGAGAGAGGCCATCAGCCCCAGCATTTT
v_call: TRBV5-6; clone_size: few; d_call: TRBD1; j_call: TRBJ1-1; cdr3_aa: CASSSQGPEAFF; cdr3_nt: TGTGCCAGCAGCTCACAGGGGCCTGAAGCTTTCTTT
v_call: TRBV27; clone_size: .; d_call: .; j_call: TRBJ2-1; cdr3_aa: CASSPYIGQNNEQFF; cdr3_nt: TGTGCCAGCAGCCCCTATATCGGACAGAACAATGAGCAGTTCTTC
v_call: TRBV6-2/TRBV6-3; clone_size: few; d_call: TRBD2; j_call: TRBJ2-7; cdr3_aa: CASRNTGGGYEQYF; cdr3_nt: TGTGCCAGCAGGAACACCGGGGGGGGCTACGAGCAGTACTTC
v_call: TRBV6-1; clone_size: few; d_call: .; j_call: TRBJ1-6; cdr3_aa: CASSGGNSPLHF; cdr3_nt: TGTGCCAGCAGCGGAGGGAATTCACCCCTCCACTTT
v_call: TRBV12-3/TRBV12-4; clone_size: few; d_call: .; j_call: TRBJ2-2; cdr3_aa: CASRSPTGELFF; cdr3_nt: TGTGCCAGCAGGTCTCCCACCGGGGAGCTGTTTTTT
v_call: TRBV7-7; clone_size: many; d_call: TRBD2; j_call: TRBJ2-1; cdr3_aa: CASSLFSGRSYNEQFF; cdr3_nt: TGTGCTAGCAGCTTGTTTAGCGGGCGCTCCTACAATGAGCAGTTCTTC
v_call: TRBV29-1; clone_size: few; d_call: .; j_call: TRBJ2-7; cdr3_aa: CSVEVSGDEQYF; cdr3_nt: TGCAGCGTTGAAGTGTCAGGGGATGAGCAGTACTTC
v_call: TRBV7-2; clone_size: .; d_call: .; j_call: TRBJ1-5; cdr3_aa: CASSLGTGSNQPQHF; cdr3_nt: TGTGCCAGCAGCTTAGGAACGGGAAGCAATCAGCCCCAGCATTTT
v_call: TRBV2; clone_size: .; d_call: TRBD1; j_call: TRBJ2-7; cdr3_aa: CASEGGDRAYEQYF; cdr3_nt: TGTGCCAGCGAGGGTGGGGACAGAGCCTACGAGCAGTACTTC
v_call: TRBV7-3; clone_size: many; d_call: .; j_call: TRBJ2-3; cdr3_aa: CASSLTGIQADTQYF; cdr3_nt: TGTGCCAGCAGCTTAACGGGGATCCAGGCAGATACGCAGTATTTT
v_call: TRBV18; clone_size: few; d_call: .; j_call: TRBJ2-7; cdr3_aa: CASSPLSGPDPYEQYF; cdr3_nt: TGTGCCAGCTCACCCCTATCAGGACCAGACCCCTACGAGCAGTACTTC
v_call: TRBV7-8; clone_size: many; d_call: .; j_call: TRBJ2-1; cdr3_aa: CASSSPEGSYNEQFF; cdr3_nt: TGTGCCAGCAGCTCACCCGAGGGGTCCTACAATGAGCAGTTCTTC
v_call: TRBV6-1; clone_size: few; d_call: .; j_call: TRBJ1-2; cdr3_aa: CASSEAALNYGYTF; cdr3_nt: TGTGCCAGCAGTGAAGCGGCACTTAACTATGGCTACACCTTC
v_call: TRBV7-4; clone_size: .; d_call: .; j_call: TRBJ1-1; cdr3_aa: CASSSREAEAFF; cdr3_nt: TGTGCCAGCAGCTCCAGAGAAGCTGAAGCTTTCTTT
v_call: TRBV27; clone_size: few; d_call: TRBD2; j_call: TRBJ2-7; cdr3_aa: CASSSGGAYEQYF; cdr3_nt: TGTGCCAGCAGTAGCGGGGGAGCCTACGAGCAGTACTTC
v_call: TRBV29-1; clone_size: .; d_call: .; j_call: TRBJ2-7; cdr3_aa: CSVGDGGYEQYF; cdr3_nt: TGCAGCGTGGGGGACGGTGGCTACGAGCAGTACTTC
v_call: TRBV14; clone_size: .; d_call: .; j_call: TRBJ1-1; cdr3_aa: CASSQLDPRDMWEPFF; cdr3_nt: TGTGCCAGCAGCCAACTAGATCCCCGGGACATGTGGGAGCCTTTCTTT
v_call: TRBV27; clone_size: many; d_call: TRBD2; j_call: TRBJ2-1; cdr3_aa: CASRTSGSSNEQFF; cdr3_nt: TGTGCCAGCAGGACTAGCGGGAGCAGCAATGAGCAGTTCTTC
v_call: TRBV11-3; clone_size: many; d_call: TRBD2; j_call: TRBJ2-7; cdr3_aa: CASTLGVGLAGGYDEQYF; cdr3_nt: TGTGCCAGCACCCTCGGTGTGGGACTAGCGGGGGGATATGACGAGCAGTACTTC
v_call: TRBV7-6; clone_size: many; d_call: .; j_call: TRBJ1-1; cdr3_aa: CASSSRGAGANTEAFF; cdr3_nt: TGTGCCAGCAGCTCCCGAGGTGCGGGGGCGAACACTGAAGCTTTCTTT